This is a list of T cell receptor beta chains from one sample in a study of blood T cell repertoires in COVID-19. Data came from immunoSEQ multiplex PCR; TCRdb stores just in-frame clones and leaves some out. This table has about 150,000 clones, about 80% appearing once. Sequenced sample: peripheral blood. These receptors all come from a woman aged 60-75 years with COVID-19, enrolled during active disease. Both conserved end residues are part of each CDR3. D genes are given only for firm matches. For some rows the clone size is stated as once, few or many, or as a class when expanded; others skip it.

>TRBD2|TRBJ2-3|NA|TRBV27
CASSLGWEGDLGTQYF
TGTGCCAGCAGTTTAGGGTGGGAGGGTGATTTAGGTACGCAGTATTTT
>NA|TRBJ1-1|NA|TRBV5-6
CASSLSRREHMNTEAFF
TGTGCCAGCAGCTTGAGTCGCAGGGAACACATGAACACTGAAGCTTTCTTT
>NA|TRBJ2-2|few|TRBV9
CASSLIVDDTGELFF
TGTGCCAGCAGCTTAATCGTAGATGACACCGGGGAGCTGTTTTTT
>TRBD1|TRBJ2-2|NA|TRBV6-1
CASSGMIGQGITGELFF
TGTGCCAGCAGTGGCATGATAGGACAGGGGATCACCGGGGAGCTGTTTTTT
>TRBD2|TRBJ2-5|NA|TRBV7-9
CASSLPLSGSQETQYF
TGTGCCAGCAGCTTACCTCTCAGCGGGAGTCAAGAGACCCAGTACTTC
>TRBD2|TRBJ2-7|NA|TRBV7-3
CASSSTGTSGSEQYF
TGTGCCAGCAGCTCAACCGGGACTAGCGGGAGTGAGCAGTACTTC
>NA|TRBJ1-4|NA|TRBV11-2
CASSYTGFRSTNEKLFF
TGTGCCAGCAGCTACACAGGGTTTCGGTCAACTAATGAAAAACTGTTTTTT
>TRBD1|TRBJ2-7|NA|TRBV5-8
CASSLGVAGGYEQYF
TGTGCCAGCAGCTTGGGGGTCGCAGGGGGTTACGAGCAGTACTTC
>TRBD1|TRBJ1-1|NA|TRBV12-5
CASGSGQANTEAFF
TGTGCTAGTGGCTCGGGACAGGCGAACACTGAAGCTTTCTTT
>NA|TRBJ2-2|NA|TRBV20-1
CSASRNTGELFF
TGCAGTGCTAGTCGTAACACCGGGGAGCTGTTTTTT
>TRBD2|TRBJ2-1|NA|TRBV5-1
CASSRRGGPNNEQFF
TGCGCCAGCAGCCGGCGGGGGGGCCCTAACAATGAGCAGTTCTTC
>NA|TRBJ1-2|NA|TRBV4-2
CASSQETRDYGYTF
TGTGCCAGCAGCCAAGAGACTAGGGACTATGGCTACACCTTC
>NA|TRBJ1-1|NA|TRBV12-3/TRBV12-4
CASSLYTEAFF
TGTGCCAGCAGCCTCTACACTGAAGCTTTCTTT
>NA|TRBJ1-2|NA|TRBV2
CASRGEAADHGYTF
TGTGCCAGCAGGGGGGAGGCAGCGGATCATGGCTACACCTTC
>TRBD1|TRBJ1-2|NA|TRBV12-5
CASGLGDRGSLGYTF
TGTGCTAGTGGTTTGGGGGACAGGGGAAGCCTTGGCTACACCTTC
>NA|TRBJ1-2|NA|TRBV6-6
CASSSLQDGYTF
TGTGCCAGCAGCTCTTTGCAGGATGGCTACACCTTC
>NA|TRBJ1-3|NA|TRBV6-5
CASQRTSGNTIYF
TGTGCCAGCCAGCGCACCTCTGGAAACACCATATATTTT